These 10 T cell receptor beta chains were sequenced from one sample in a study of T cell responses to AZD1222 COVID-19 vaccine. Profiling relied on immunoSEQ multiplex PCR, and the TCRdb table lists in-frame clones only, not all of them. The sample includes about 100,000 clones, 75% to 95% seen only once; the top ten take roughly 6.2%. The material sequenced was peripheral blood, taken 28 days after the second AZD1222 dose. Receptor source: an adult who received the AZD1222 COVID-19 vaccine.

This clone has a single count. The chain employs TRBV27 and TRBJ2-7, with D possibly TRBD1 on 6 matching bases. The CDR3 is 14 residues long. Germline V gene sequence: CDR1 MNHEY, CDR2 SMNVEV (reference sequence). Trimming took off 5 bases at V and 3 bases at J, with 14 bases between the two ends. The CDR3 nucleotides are TGTGCCAGCAGTCCACCGGGACACCTCTACGAGCAGTACTTC. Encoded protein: CASSPPGHLYEQYF.

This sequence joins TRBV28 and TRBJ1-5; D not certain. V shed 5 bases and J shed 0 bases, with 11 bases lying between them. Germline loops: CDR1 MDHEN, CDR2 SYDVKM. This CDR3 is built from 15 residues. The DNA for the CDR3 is TGTGCCAGCAGTCCCCTCTTATATAGCAATCAGCCCCAGCATTTT. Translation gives CASSPLLYSNQPQHF.

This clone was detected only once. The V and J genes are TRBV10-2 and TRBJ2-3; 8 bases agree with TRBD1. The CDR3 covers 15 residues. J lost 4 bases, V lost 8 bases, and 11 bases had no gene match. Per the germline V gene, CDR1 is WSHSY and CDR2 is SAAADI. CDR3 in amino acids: CASLRDRTFSDTQYF. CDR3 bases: TGCGCCAGCCTACGGGACAGGACCTTCTCAGATACGCAGTATTTT.

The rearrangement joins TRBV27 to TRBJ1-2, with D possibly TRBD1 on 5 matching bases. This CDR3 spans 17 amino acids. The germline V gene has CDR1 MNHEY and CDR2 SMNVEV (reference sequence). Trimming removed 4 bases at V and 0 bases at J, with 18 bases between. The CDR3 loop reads CASSSGWGDSPNYGYTF. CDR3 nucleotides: TGTGCCAGCAGTTCGGGGTGGGGGGACTCACCTAACTATGGCTACACCTTC.

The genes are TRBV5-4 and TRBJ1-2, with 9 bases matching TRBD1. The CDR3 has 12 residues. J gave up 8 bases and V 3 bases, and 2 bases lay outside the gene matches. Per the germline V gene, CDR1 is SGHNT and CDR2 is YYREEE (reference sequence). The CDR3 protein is CASSWGTGGYTF. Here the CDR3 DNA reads TGTGCCAGCAGCTGGGGGACAGGGGGCTACACCTTC.

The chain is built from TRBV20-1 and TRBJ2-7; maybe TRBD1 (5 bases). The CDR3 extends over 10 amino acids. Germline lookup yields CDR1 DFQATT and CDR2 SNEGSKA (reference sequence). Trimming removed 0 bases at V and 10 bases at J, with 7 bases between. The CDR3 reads CSARERGQYF. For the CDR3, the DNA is TGCAGTGCTAGAGAAAGGGGTCAGTACTTC.

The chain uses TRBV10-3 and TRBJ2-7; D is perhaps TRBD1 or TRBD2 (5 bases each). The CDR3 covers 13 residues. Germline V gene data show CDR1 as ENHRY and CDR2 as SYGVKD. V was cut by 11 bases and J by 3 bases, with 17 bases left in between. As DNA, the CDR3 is TGTGCCGCCCGAACGGGACCCGACTACGAGCAGTACTTC. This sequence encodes CAARTGPDYEQYF.

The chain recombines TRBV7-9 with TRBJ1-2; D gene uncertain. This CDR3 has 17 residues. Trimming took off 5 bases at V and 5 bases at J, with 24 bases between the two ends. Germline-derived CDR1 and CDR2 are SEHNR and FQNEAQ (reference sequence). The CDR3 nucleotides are TGTGCCAGCAGCACAACAGACACCTCACCGCGGAATTATGGCTACACCTTC. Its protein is CASSTTDTSPRNYGYTF. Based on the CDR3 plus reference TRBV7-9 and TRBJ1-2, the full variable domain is DTGVSQNPRHKITKRGQNVTFRCDPISEHNRLYWYRQTLGQGPEFLTYFQNEAQLEKSRLLSDRFSAERPKGSFSTLEIQRTEQGDSAMYLCASSTTDTSPRNYGYTFGSGTRLTVV.

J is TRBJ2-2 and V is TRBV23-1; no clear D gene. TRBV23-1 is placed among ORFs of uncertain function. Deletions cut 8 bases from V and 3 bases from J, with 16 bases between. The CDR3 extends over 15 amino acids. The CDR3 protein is CASLQKGFDTGELFF. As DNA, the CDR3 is TGCGCCAGCCTGCAAAAGGGATTCGACACCGGGGAGCTGTTTTTT.

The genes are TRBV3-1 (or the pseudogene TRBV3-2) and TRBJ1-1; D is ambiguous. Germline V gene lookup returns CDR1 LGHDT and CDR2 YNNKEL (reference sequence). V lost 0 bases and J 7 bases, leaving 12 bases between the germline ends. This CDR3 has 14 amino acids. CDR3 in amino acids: CASSQDPRIGEAFF. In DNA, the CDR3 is TGTGCCAGCAGCCAAGACCCCCGAATTGGTGAAGCTTTCTTT.